This is a list of T cell receptor beta chains from one sample in a study of blood T cell repertoires in COVID-19. Sequenced by immunoSEQ multiplex PCR; TCRdb stores in-frame clones only, minus some. The repertoire holds 250,000 to 300,000 clones, with about nine tenths as singletons. Sequencing used PBMCs or T cells enriched from blood (not recorded which). All receptors derive from a woman between 40 and 55 years old with acute COVID-19. The conserved cysteine and the conserved F or W are not part of the CDR3 here.

j_call	v_call	cdr3_aa
TRBJ1-1	TRBV6-6	ASSRRQANMNTEAF
TRBJ2-2	TRBV7-9	ASSSSQGAFTGELF
TRBJ2-3	TRBV4-1	ASSQPAGGPGKADTQY
TRBJ2-1	TRBV6-1	ASRRGGSSYNEQF
TRBJ2-3	TRBV6-2/TRBV6-3	ASSRTSGSTDTQY
TRBJ1-1	TRBV6-6	ASSPGIPEAF
TRBJ1-6	TRBV11-2	ASSRTELSPLH
TRBJ1-2	TRBV7-9	ASSYTGTGTIYGYT
TRBJ1-5	TRBV15	ATSRGQGAQNQPQH
TRBJ1-2	TRBV7-2	ASNTGGSAYGYT
TRBJ1-1	TRBV29-1	SVDFHTGEAF
TRBJ1-2	TRBV7-2	ASSLEGTYGYT
TRBJ2-7	TRBV7-2	ASSRGVAYEQY
TRBJ2-1	TRBV4-1	ASSQVSGREQF
TRBJ1-4	TRBV19	ASRLQGVREKLF
TRBJ1-4	TRBV19	ASSGGQKSIEKLF
TRBJ1-5	TRBV19	ASSNKYSNQPQH
TRBJ2-1	TRBV9	ASSVLDNPYYNEQF
TRBJ2-2	TRBV28	ASSSPVGGGLSGELF
TRBJ2-2	TRBV3-1/TRBV3-2	ASSQEQGYANTGELF
TRBJ2-7	TRBV6-5	ASSTGTGAYEQY
TRBJ2-2	TRBV30	AWSRDYGSELF
TRBJ1-2	TRBV5-4	ASSLIGGSGYT
TRBJ2-1	TRBV30	AWSVGGSEQF
TRBJ2-1	TRBV9	ASSVDTGSYNEQF
TRBJ2-3	TRBV7-6	ASSLEARVSTQY
TRBJ2-3	TRBV4-3	ASSQDSGLITDTQY
TRBJ2-7	TRBV18	ASSRTSHGGQFSYEQY
TRBJ2-7	TRBV2	ASRRYEQY
TRBJ1-2	TRBV28	ASSSGTGGGGYT
TRBJ1-5	TRBV24-1	ATSDRQGAGEPQH
TRBJ2-1	TRBV9	ASSINSGRSEQF
TRBJ2-1	TRBV10-2	ATLGRLAGEYEQF
TRBJ1-2	TRBV28	ASSLRQTYGYT
TRBJ2-2	TRBV6-5	ASGKLTGELF
TRBJ2-3	TRBV7-9	ASSGHRDQRDTQY
TRBJ2-7	TRBV5-1	ASSPGTGAAEQY
TRBJ2-7	TRBV19	ASSITSGNYEQY
TRBJ1-2	TRBV24-1	ATSEPGQGQGYT
TRBJ2-1	TRBV5-4	ASSLDRGQYNEQF
TRBJ2-1	TRBV5-1	ASREITSYNEQF
TRBJ2-7	TRBV19	ASSIGREAYEQY
TRBJ2-3	TRBV19	ASSIVSEGGRASTDTQY
TRBJ2-7	TRBV6-5	ASRETGGAGQY
TRBJ1-4	TRBV7-9	ASSFLGGDEKLF
TRBJ2-2	TRBV28	ASSSARNTGELF
TRBJ2-7	TRBV7-2	ASSFGGLAGGGEQY
TRBJ2-1	TRBV5-1	ASSLPTGTDNEQF
TRBJ1-5	TRBV7-9	ASSLEAGPSNQPQH
TRBJ2-7	TRBV7-9	ASSSQNLYEQY
TRBJ2-7	TRBV3-1/TRBV3-2	ASSQGGKAQY
TRBJ1-3	TRBV7-8	ASSYYTGTGATGNTIY
TRBJ1-6	TRBV9	ASSGGGNNSPLH